The clone carrying this T cell receptor beta chain has only a few counts. Its matching antigen is unknown. The record originates from a study of cytomegalovirus exposure and HLA in healthy donors. Study outcomes and limitations: The authors judged a highly shared variant cluster likely a sequencing artifact.

The PCR used 60 Vbeta and 13 Jbeta primers. Data came from immunoSEQ multiplex PCR; TCRdb stores just in-frame clones and leaves some out. The sample yields 150,000 to 200,000 clones, around 79% seen once. In germline, CDR1 is SEHNR, CDR2 FQNEAQ (reference sequence). The CDR3 sequence is 14 residues long. Trimming took 6 bases from V and 5 from J, leaving 13 bases between them. The chain has TRBV7-9 and TRBJ1-4; TRBD1 might be the D (5 bases). The TCR originated in a man aged 35 to 55 in good health and CMV-seropositive. The sequenced sample consisted of PBMCs. The CDR3 is CASSRGGGNEKLFF. The DNA of the CDR3 is TGTGCCAGCAGTCGTGGGGGGGGGAATGAAAAACTGTTTTTT. Full variable domain (remainder filled in from reference TRBV7-9 and TRBJ1-4): DTGVSQNPRHKITKRGQNVTFRCDPISEHNRLYWYRQTLGQGPEFLTYFQNEAQLEKSRLLSDRFSAERPKGSFSTLEIQRTEQGDSAMYLCASSRGGGNEKLFFGSGTQLSVL.